The present TCR beta chain was sequenced within a study of beta chain features in type 1 diabetes. This clone has only one observation. Other nucleotide sequences from this sample produce the same CDR3. With 2 bases removed from V and 8 bases from J, the gap between germline ends came to 3 bases. Germline V CDR1 and CDR2: KGHSH, LQKENI. CDR3 length equals 11 residues. Reverse transcription of all isolated RNA meant that expressed TCRB transcripts were sequenced. Measured with immunoSEQ multiplex PCR; TCRdb has only the in-frame clones, and not every one. The sample holds 450,000 to 550,000 clones, 25% to 35% seen once.

Specimen: naive CD4+ T cells from blood. The receptor comes from a man in his late teens or twenties in good health. The chain joins TRBV18 to TRBJ2-2; D ambiguous. CDR3 sequence reads: CASSPAGELFF. The CDR3, as DNA: TGTGCCAGCTCACCAGCGGGGGAGCTGTTTTTT.